This is a list of T cell receptor beta chains from one sample in a study of blood T cell repertoires in COVID-19. The repertoire was sequenced with immunoSEQ multiplex PCR; TCRdb's copy has only in-frame clones and lacks some. The table records approximately 180,000 clones, approximately 85% of them present only once. Sequences were obtained from peripheral blood. The receptors stem from a human donor with active or convalescent COVID-19. The donor label of this sample is uncertain. Each CDR3 is given with its conserved first and last residue. D genes are given only for firm matches. The size of a clone is reported for some rows only, either as once, few or many, or as a class for expanded clones.

D,J,V,size,CDR3,DNA
-,TRBJ2-3,TRBV4-3,-,CASSQVLWRGTDTQYF,TGCGCCAGCAGCCAAGTTCTCTGGCGGGGCACAGATACGCAGTATTTT
TRBD2,TRBJ2-7,TRBV28,-,CASFPAGVPYEQYF,TGTGCCAGCTTTCCGGCGGGAGTCCCCTACGAGCAGTACTTC
TRBD2,TRBJ2-2,TRBV18,-,CASSQTSGTHGELFF,TGTGCCAGCTCTCAGACTAGCGGCACGCACGGGGAGCTGTTTTTT
TRBD2,TRBJ2-2,TRBV7-9,many,CASSYRPWTSPGELFF,TGTGCCAGCAGTTATCGCCCATGGACTAGCCCCGGGGAGCTGTTTTTT
-,TRBJ2-4,TRBV27,-,CAGSSSGPGVYGAKNIQYF,TGTGCCGGCAGTTCCTCCGGGCCAGGGGTATATGGGGCCAAAAACATTCAGTACTTC
-,TRBJ2-7,TRBV30,-,CAWSAGHLYEQYF,TGTGCCTGGAGTGCGGGACACCTCTACGAGCAGTACTTC
-,TRBJ2-2,TRBV2,-,CASSDRGTNTGELFF,TGTGCCAGCAGTGATCGGGGGACGAACACCGGGGAGCTGTTTTTT
TRBD1,TRBJ1-5,TRBV28,-,CASRRTGGSQPQHF,TGTGCCAGCAGACGGACAGGGGGCAGTCAGCCCCAGCATTTT
TRBD1,TRBJ1-5,TRBV19,-,CASSIWTGGSNQPQHF,TGTGCCAGTAGTATATGGACAGGAGGTAGCAATCAGCCCCAGCATTTT
-,TRBJ1-1,TRBV3-1/TRBV3-2,-,CASSQGRGGPEAFF,TGTGCCAGCAGCCAAGGGCGGGGCGGTCCTGAAGCTTTCTTT
-,TRBJ2-3,TRBV5-1,-,CASSLWGPDTQYF,TGCGCCAGCAGCCTCTGGGGCCCGGATACGCAGTATTTT
TRBD1,TRBJ2-1,TRBV13,-,CASSHHRGVYNEQFF,TGTGCCAGCAGCCACCACAGGGGCGTCTACAATGAGCAGTTCTTC
TRBD1,TRBJ1-6,TRBV19,-,CASSIHTPGQAYNSPLHF,TGTGCCAGTAGTATACATACCCCGGGACAGGCTTATAATTCACCCCTCCACTTT
TRBD2,TRBJ2-1,TRBV7-6,-,CASSRLGTSGGYNEQFF,TGTGCCAGCAGCCGACTAGGGACTAGCGGGGGTTACAATGAGCAGTTCTTC
TRBD1,TRBJ1-1,TRBV6-5,-,CASTITGHRGLEAFF,TGTGCCAGCACCATTACCGGCCACAGGGGGCTGGAAGCTTTCTTT
-,TRBJ2-7,TRBV30,-,CASSPRQNPSYEQYF,TGTGCCTCGTCACCACGTCAGAACCCCTCCTACGAGCAGTACTTC
-,TRBJ2-1,TRBV27,-,CASSFIGRRSYNEQFF,TGTGCCAGCAGTTTTATTGGCAGGCGATCCTACAATGAGCAGTTCTTC
TRBD2,TRBJ2-2,TRBV7-9,-,CASSRGGGTGELFF,TGTGCCAGCAGCCGGGGCGGGGGTACCGGGGAGCTGTTTTTT
TRBD2,TRBJ2-3,TRBV27,-,CASSWTSGRDTQYF,TGTGCCAGCAGTTGGACTAGCGGGAGAGATACGCAGTATTTT
TRBD1,TRBJ1-2,TRBV18,-,CASSPGQNPQGYGYTF,TGTGCCAGCTCACCGGGACAGAATCCGCAGGGCTATGGCTACACCTTC
-,TRBJ2-2,TRBV9,-,CASKGGSNTGELFF,TGTGCCAGCAAGGGGGGGTCGAACACCGGGGAGCTGTTTTTT
TRBD2,TRBJ2-2,TRBV5-1,-,CASSLAGTSGSGTGELFF,TGCGCCAGCAGCTTGGCCGGGACTAGCGGGAGTGGCACCGGGGAGCTGTTTTTT
-,TRBJ2-3,TRBV6-5,-,CASRTSYVVDTQYF,TGTGCCAGCAGGACTAGTTATGTTGTAGATACGCAGTATTTT
-,TRBJ2-1,TRBV24-1,-,CATSRDSPAGEQFF,TGTGCCACCAGCCGGGACTCCCCGGCCGGCGAGCAGTTCTTC
TRBD2,TRBJ2-1,TRBV4-1,-,CASSQDGLAGSYNEQFF,TGCGCCAGCAGCCAAGATGGGCTAGCGGGGTCCTACAATGAGCAGTTCTTC
TRBD2,TRBJ2-5,TRBV11-3,once,CASSRQGTSGRETQYF,TGTGCCAGCAGCCGACAGGGGACTAGCGGGAGGGAGACCCAGTACTTC
TRBD1,TRBJ2-7,TRBV28,-,CASSLQGARVYEQYF,TGTGCCAGCAGTTTGCAGGGGGCGAGGGTATACGAGCAGTACTTC
-,TRBJ1-2,TRBV18,-,CASSLDTYSDYGYTF,TGTGCCAGCTCACTGGACACCTATTCTGACTATGGCTACACCTTC
TRBD2,TRBJ2-3,TRBV2,-,CASKASGGLDTQYF,TGTGCCAGCAAGGCTAGCGGGGGTCTAGATACGCAGTATTTT
-,TRBJ1-4,TRBV6-1,-,CASSEVTEGEKLFF,TGTGCCAGCAGTGAGGTAACTGAGGGAGAAAAACTGTTTTTT
TRBD1,TRBJ2-1,TRBV3-1/TRBV3-2,-,CASRPSGTGGSGEQFF,TGTGCCAGCAGACCCTCCGGGACAGGGGGCTCGGGTGAGCAGTTCTTC
-,TRBJ1-2,TRBV19,-,CASSIGGLRYGYTF,TGTGCCAGTAGTATCGGGGGGCTCCGGTATGGCTACACCTTC
-,TRBJ2-7,TRBV2,-,CASQGLVSSYEQYF,TGTGCCAGCCAGGGGCTGGTTAGCAGCTACGAGCAGTACTTC
-,TRBJ2-1,TRBV6-1,-,CASSEVRGTPKEQFF,TGTGCCAGCAGTGAAGTCCGAGGGACTCCGAAGGAGCAGTTCTTC
TRBD1,TRBJ2-1,TRBV7-9,-,CASSRTGGADNEQFF,TGTGCCAGCAGCAGAACAGGGGGCGCCGATAATGAGCAGTTCTTC
-,TRBJ1-5,TRBV7-9,-,CASSLGAGVDNQPQHF,TGTGCCAGCAGCTTGGGGGCAGGGGTCGACAATCAGCCCCAGCATTTT
TRBD2,TRBJ2-7,TRBV7-2,once,CASSLRLAGWYEQYF,TGTGCCAGCAGCCTCCGGCTAGCGGGGTGGTACGAGCAGTACTTC
TRBD2,TRBJ2-3,TRBV19,-,CASSIGGGDTDTQYF,TGTGCCAGTAGTATCGGCGGGGGAGACACAGATACGCAGTATTTT
TRBD1,TRBJ1-5,TRBV19,-,CASSIGTGGHSNQPQHF,TGTGCCAGTAGTATTGGGACAGGGGGGCATAGCAATCAGCCCCAGCATTTT